This TCR beta chain is drawn from a study of CD8+ T cells in alopecia areata. Whole-study findings and limits: More clonal than normal scalp was lesional scalp, particularly alopecia totalis/universalis. Sharing of TCR sequences between patients (possibly for HLA-related reasons) was less clear than in mice.

RNA, once extracted, was reverse transcribed into cDNA for use as the sequencing template. Measured with immunoSEQ multiplex PCR; TCRdb has only the in-frame clones, and not every one. The data show fewer than 80,000 clones, approximately 64% seen once. This clone was detected only once. What it recognizes is unknown. Punch biopsies of lesional scalp, plus peripheral blood, were taken from alopecia areata patients. V was cut by 4 bases and J by 2 bases, with 8 bases left in between. Germline V lookup: CDR1 MNHNY, CDR2 SVGAGI (reference sequence). This CDR3 spans 13 amino acids. The rearrangement links TRBV6-6 to TRBJ2-5; D is perhaps TRBD1 (5 bases). The receptor's source is a human donor with alopecia areata. The sequences come from CD8+ T cells sorted from blood, collected at week 0. CDR3 bases: TGTGCCAGCAGTTCGACAGATCAAGAGACCCAGTACTTC. This codes for CASSSTDQETQYF.